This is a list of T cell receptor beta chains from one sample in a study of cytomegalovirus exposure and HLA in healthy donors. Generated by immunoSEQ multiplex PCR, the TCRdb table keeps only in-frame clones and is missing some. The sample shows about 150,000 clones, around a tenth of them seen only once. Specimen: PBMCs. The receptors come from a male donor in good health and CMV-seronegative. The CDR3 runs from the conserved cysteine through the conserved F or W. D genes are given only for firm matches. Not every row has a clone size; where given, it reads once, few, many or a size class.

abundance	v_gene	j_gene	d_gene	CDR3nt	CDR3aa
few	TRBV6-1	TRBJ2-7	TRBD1	TGTGCCAGCAGTGAAGGTGGACAGGGCCCGGGTGAGCAGTACTTC	CASSEGGQGPGEQYF
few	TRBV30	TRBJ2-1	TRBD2	TGTGCCTGGAACCGGGACTATCAGTTGAACACGAACAATGAGCAGTTCTTC	CAWNRDYQLNTNNEQFF
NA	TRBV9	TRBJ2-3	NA	TGTGCCAGCAGCCCTACCTCAAATCCCTCGGGAGATACGCAGTATTTT	CASSPTSNPSGDTQYF
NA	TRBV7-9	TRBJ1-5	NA	TGTGCCAGCAGCCGAGGGGGAGACCACCAGCCCCAGCATTTT	CASSRGGDHQPQHF
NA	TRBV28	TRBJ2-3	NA	TGTGCCAGCAGTTTCTGGACACGTACAGATACGCAGTATTTT	CASSFWTRTDTQYF
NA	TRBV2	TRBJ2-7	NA	TGTGCCAGCAGGAGGGTATCCCCCTACGAGCAGTACTTC	CASRRVSPYEQYF
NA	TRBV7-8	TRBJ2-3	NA	TGTGCCAGCACCCCCACCGAGACTACAGATACGCAGTATTTT	CASTPTETTDTQYF
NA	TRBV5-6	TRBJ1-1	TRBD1	TGTGCCAGCAGCCTCTTACATGTGGGACAGGGCGCCACTGAAGCTTTCTTT	CASSLLHVGQGATEAFF
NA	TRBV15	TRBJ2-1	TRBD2	TGTGCCACCAGCAGAGATATCGGTCTAGCGGGAGTTAATGAGCAGTTCTTC	CATSRDIGLAGVNEQFF
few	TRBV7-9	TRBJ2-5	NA	TGTGCCAGCAGTTCTCGACAGAACCAAGAGACCCAGTACTTC	CASSSRQNQETQYF
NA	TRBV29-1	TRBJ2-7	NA	TGCAGCGTTGAAGATCTTCGGGGTGGGCAGTACTTC	CSVEDLRGGQYF
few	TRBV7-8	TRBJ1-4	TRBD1	TGTGCCAGCAGCTTGGGGGGGAGACAGGGGCCCCAAACTAATGAAAAACTGTTTTTT	CASSLGGRQGPQTNEKLFF
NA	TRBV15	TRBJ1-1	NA	TGTGCCACCAGCAGAGTTTTAGGGGTAAGTGAAGCTTTCTTT	CATSRVLGVSEAFF
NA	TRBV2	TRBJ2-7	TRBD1	TGTGCCAGCAGTGAAACTTTGGGACAGGGTACCTACGAGCAGTACTTC	CASSETLGQGTYEQYF
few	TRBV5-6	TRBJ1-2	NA	TGTGCCAGCAGCGGCACGGGGGGCAACTATGGCTACACCTTC	CASSGTGGNYGYTF
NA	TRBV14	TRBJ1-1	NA	TGTGCCAGCAGCCCTATCGGGGGGACTGAAGCTTTCTTT	CASSPIGGTEAFF
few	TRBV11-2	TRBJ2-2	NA	TGTGCCAGCAGCCCCCTCGCGTCCACCGGGGAGCTGTTTTTT	CASSPLASTGELFF
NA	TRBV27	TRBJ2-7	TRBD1	TGTGCCAGCAGTCTAGGGACAGGTTCCTCCTACGAGCAGTACTTC	CASSLGTGSSYEQYF
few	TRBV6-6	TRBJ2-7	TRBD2	TGTGCCAGCAGTTACTCGACAGCGGGGACCCCCTACGAGCAGTACTTC	CASSYSTAGTPYEQYF
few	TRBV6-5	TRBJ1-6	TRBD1	TGTGCCAGCAGTTCGTCGGACAGGGGGCGTTCACCCCTCCACTTT	CASSSSDRGRSPLHF
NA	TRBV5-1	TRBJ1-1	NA	TGCGCCAGCAGCTCGGGGAGGGGGGATGGTGAAGCTTTCTTT	CASSSGRGDGEAFF
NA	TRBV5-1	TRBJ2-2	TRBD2	TGCGCCAGCAGCTTGAGTACGGGAGCGGGGACCGGGGAGCTGTTTTTT	CASSLSTGAGTGELFF